The clone carrying this T cell receptor beta chain was seen a few times. Its antigen is undetermined. This specimen belongs to a study of response to subunit inactivated influenza vaccine. TCRdb re-called the RT-PCR reads through MiXCR, storing one row per CDR3 protein. The data hold around 500,000 distinct CDR3 sequences, with roughly 9.7% observed a single time. Study-wide results and caveats: Only a handful of new T cells, the authors suggested, are recruited with each seasonal influenza vaccination.

V was clipped by 5 bases and J by 2 bases, with 9 bases between them. The CDR3 runs 13 residues. Looked up from germline, CDR1 is SEHNR and CDR2 is FQNEAQ (reference sequence). The sample in question was PBMCs from blood, obtained more than 35 days after vaccination. V is TRBV7-9 and J is TRBJ2-5; D ambiguous. This sequence originates from a man in his fifties who received an inactivated influenza vaccine. Here the CDR3 DNA reads TGTGCCAGCAGCCCAAGGGTTCAAGAGACCCAGTACTTC. It encodes CASSPRVQETQYF. Supplemented by reference TRBV7-9 and TRBJ2-5, the full variable domain reads DTGVSQNPRHKITKRGQNVTFRCDPISEHNRLYWYRQTLGQGPEFLTYFQNEAQLEKSRLLSDRFSAERPKGSFSTLEIQRTEQGDSAMYLCASSPRVQETQYFGPGTRLLVL.